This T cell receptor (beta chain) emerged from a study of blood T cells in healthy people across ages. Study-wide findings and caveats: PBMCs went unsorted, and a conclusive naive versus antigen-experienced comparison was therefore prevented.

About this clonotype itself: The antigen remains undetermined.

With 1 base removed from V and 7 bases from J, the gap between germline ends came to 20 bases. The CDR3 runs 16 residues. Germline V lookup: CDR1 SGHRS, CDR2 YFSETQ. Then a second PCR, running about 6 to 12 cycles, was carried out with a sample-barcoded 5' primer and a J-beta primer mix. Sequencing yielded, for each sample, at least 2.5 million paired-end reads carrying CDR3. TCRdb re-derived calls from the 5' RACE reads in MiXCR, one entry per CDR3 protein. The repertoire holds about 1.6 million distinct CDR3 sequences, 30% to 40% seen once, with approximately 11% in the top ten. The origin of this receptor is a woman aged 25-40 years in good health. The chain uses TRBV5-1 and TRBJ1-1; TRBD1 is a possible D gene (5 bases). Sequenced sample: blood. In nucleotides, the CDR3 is TGCGCCAGCAGCTTGCTCGCGACGGGGAGGGGAGTTGAAGCTTTCTTT. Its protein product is CASSLLATGRGVEAFF.